This passage covers 24 T cell receptor beta chains from one sample sequenced in a study of T cells in Graves' hyperthyroidism and ophthalmopathy. The source material, RNA transcripts, was used to amplify TCR beta CDR3 regions. First-round RT-PCR targeting the TCR CDR3 was performed with the HTBI primer set. TCRdb independently ran MiXCR on the multiplex PCR reads; one entry per CDR3 protein. The sample holds about 380,000 distinct CDR3 sequences; around a sixth are singletons and the top ten take 40%. The sequenced sample was blood. All receptors come from a man younger than 30 with Graves' ophthalmopathy.

Only a few counts were recorded for this clonotype. The chain employs TRBV24-1 and TRBJ1-5, with D tentatively TRBD1 (5 bases). Germline CDR1 is KGHDR and CDR2 is SFDVKD. Trimming took 3 bases from V and 4 from J, leaving 9 bases between them. CDR3 length: 14 amino acids. The CDR3 is CATSDPGANQPQHF. CDR3 coding DNA: TGTGCCACCAGTGATCCCGGGGCTAATCAGCCCCAGCATTTT.

The chain uses TRBV29-1 and TRBJ1-1; 7 bases line up with TRBD1. V shed 7 bases, J shed 2 bases, and the junction held 4 bases outside the gene matches. CDR1 SQVTM and CDR2 ANQGSEA come from the germline V gene. The CDR3 loop spans 12 amino acids. The CDR3 nucleotides read TGCAGCGGGGGACAGCTAAACACTGAAGCTTTCTTT. Encoded protein: CSGGQLNTEAFF.

This clonotype was seen a few times. The chain uses TRBV5-1 and TRBJ2-5; 7 bases match TRBD2. CDR1 is SGHRS and CDR2 is YFSETQ in the germline V gene. The CDR3 length is 14 residues. Trimming at V came to 5 bases and at J to 1 base, leaving 5 bases not matched to a gene. In DNA form, the CDR3 reads TGCGCCAGCAGGGCTAGCGGAGGCCAAGAGACCCAGTACTTC. Translating gives CASRASGGQETQYF.

This clonotype has a count of ten or more. The chain carries TRBV5-5 and TRBJ2-3; either TRBD1 or TRBD2 may fit D (6 bases each). Per the germline V gene, CDR1 is SGHKS and CDR2 is YYEKEE (reference sequence). CDR3 length: 14 amino acids. V lost 2 bases and J lost 4, with 11 bases in between. The CDR3 spells CASSLEGGPDTQYF. The CDR3 DNA reads as TGTGCCAGCAGCTTAGAGGGGGGCCCAGATACGCAGTATTTT. The full variable domain, with the rest looked up from reference TRBV5-5 and TRBJ2-3, is DAGVTQSPTHLIKTRGQQVTLRCSPISGHKSVSWYQQVLGQGPQFIFQYYEKEERGRGNFPDRFSARQFPNYSSELNVNALLLGDSALYLCASSLEGGPDTQYFGPGTRLTVL.

The gene calls are TRBV28 and TRBJ2-2; D gene unclear. This CDR3 spans 15 amino acids. The germline CDR1 and CDR2 sequences are MDHEN and SYDVKM. The V end lost 8 bases, the J end lost 6 bases, and 19 bases lay between the germline ends. CDR3 in DNA: TGTGCCAGCGGGCTCCAGGCCCTTAAGGCCGGGGAGCTGTTTTTT. Protein: CASGLQALKAGELFF.

This clonotype occurred many times. The chain carries TRBV3-1 and TRBJ2-2, with D uncertain. V was shortened by 5 bases and J by 3 bases, with 7 bases between the two germline ends. There are 13 residues in the CDR3. From germline, CDR1 is LGHDT and CDR2 YNNKEL (reference sequence). The CDR3 DNA reads as TGTGCCAGCAGCAAAAGGGACACCGGGGAGCTGTTTTTT. Translating gives CASSKRDTGELFF.

This clonotype turned up a few times. The chain links TRBV20-1 to TRBJ1-1; no reliable D call. CDR1 is DFQATT, CDR2 SNEGSKA, per germline (reference sequence). This CDR3 spans 9 amino acids. V was shortened by 6 bases and J by 9 bases, with 8 bases between the two germline ends. The CDR3 bases are TGCAGTGCGAGTGGTAAAGCTTTCTTT. It yields the protein CSASGKAFF.

This chain connects TRBV4-2 to TRBJ1-2, with 7 bases identical to TRBD1. The germline CDR1 and CDR2 sequences are LGHNA and YNFKEQ. This CDR3 spans 16 amino acids. J lost 13 bases, V lost 0 bases, and 17 bases had no gene match. As DNA, the CDR3 is TGTGCCAGCAGCCAAGAACTTCTAGGGGGCGCCGGGAGCTTCACCTTC. It translates to CASSQELLGGAGSFTF.

This clonotype was counted between two and nine times. CDR3 region: CASKHQGTDTQYF. Here the CDR3 DNA reads TGTGCCAGCAAGCATCAGGGCACAGATACGCAGTATTTT. The chain employs TRBV9 and TRBJ2-3; no clear D gene. Trimming removed 6 bases at V and 1 base at J, with 9 bases between. CDR3 length: 13 amino acids. Germline-derived CDR1 and CDR2 are SGDLS and YYNGEE.

This clonotype was counted at least ten times. The V and J genes are TRBV20-1 and TRBJ1-1, with D tentatively TRBD1 (5 bases). V lost 1 base to trimming and J lost 0 bases, with 6 bases between them. The CDR3 is made up of 13 amino acids. Germline assignment: CDR1 DFQATT and CDR2 SNEGSKA (reference sequence). The CDR3 loop reads CSARVRVNTEAFF. CDR3 bases: TGCAGTGCTAGAGTCAGGGTGAACACTGAAGCTTTCTTT.

Many counts were recorded for this clonotype. The chain employs TRBV6-6 and TRBJ1-2; a weak D match, TRBD1 (5 bases). CDR1 is MNHNY and CDR2 is SVGAGI in the germline V gene (reference sequence). The CDR3 is 15 amino acids. The V end lost 0 bases, the J end lost 6 bases, and 14 bases lay between the germline ends. The CDR3 DNA follows: TGTGCCAGCAGTTACTCCCTTGGGGGGAAGGATGGCTACACCTTC. Protein product: CASSYSLGGKDGYTF.

The chain links TRBV28 to TRBJ1-4; 7 bases map to TRBD1. J gave up 7 bases and V 4 bases, and 12 bases lay outside the gene matches. CDR1 MDHEN and CDR2 SYDVKM come from the germline V gene. This CDR3 has 16 amino acids. CDR3 DNA: TGTGCCAGCAGTTACAACGAGGGGGCACCTCGTGAAAAACTGTTTTTT. Protein sequence: CASSYNEGAPREKLFF.

This clonotype was recorded at least ten times. CDR3 DNA sequence: TGCAGCGCCCGTGCCGGGAACTATGGCTACACCTTC. This gives the protein CSARAGNYGYTF. The chain couples TRBV29-1 to TRBJ1-2; D is unclear. V was cut by 7 bases and J by 2 bases, with 11 bases left in between. The CDR3 length is 12 residues. The germline V gene has CDR1 SQVTM and CDR2 ANQGSEA.

This clonotype has a count of ten or more. The chain has TRBV6-1 and TRBJ1-6; 9 bases agree with TRBD1. CDR3 length: 15 residues. The germline V gene has CDR1 MNHNS and CDR2 SASEGT. V shed 3 bases, J shed 7 bases, and the junction held 4 bases outside the gene matches. The CDR3 DNA reads TGTGCCAGCAGTGAGCCGACAGGGGGGAATTCACCCCTCCACTTT. This encodes CASSEPTGGNSPLHF.

In this sample, this clonotype turned up many times. The chain is built from TRBV2 and TRBJ2-3, with 7 bases that match TRBD1. The CDR3 covers 15 residues. Per the germline V gene, CDR1 is SNHLY and CDR2 is FYNNEI. The J segment lost 0 bases and the V segment lost 6 bases, leaving 6 bases of the junction unmatched. The CDR3: CASSQQGPSTDTQYF. The CDR3 region has the DNA TGTGCCAGCAGCCAACAGGGGCCTAGCACAGATACGCAGTATTTT.

The chain recombines TRBV5-4 with TRBJ2-1; no clear D gene. V gave up 1 base and J gave up 7 bases, with 6 bases separating them. The CDR3 is made up of 12 amino acids. CDR1 and CDR2 (germline): SGHNT, YYREEE (reference sequence). The DNA for the CDR3 is TGTGCCAGCAGCTTGTTGTTGAATGAGCAGTTCTTC. It is translated as CASSLLLNEQFF.

This chain links TRBV7-8 with TRBJ2-1; 7 bases map to TRBD1. Germline V CDR1 and CDR2: SGHVS, FQNEAQ. CDR3 size: 16 residues. Losses at the gene ends were 5 bases for V and 3 bases for J; bases not matched to a gene: 10. The CDR3 coding sequence is TGTGCCAGCAGCCCCGCCGGCAGGGGGATCTACAATGAGCAGTTCTTC. As protein: CASSPAGRGIYNEQFF.

Concerning this clonotype: The missing conserved phenylalanine or tryptophan at the end of this CDR3 makes a read error likely. The chain couples TRBV7-8 to TRBJ2-7; D unresolved. Germline-derived CDR1 and CDR2 are SGHVS and FQNEAQ. This CDR3 contains 13 residues. V lost 5 bases, J lost 2 bases, and 10 bases lay in between. The CDR3 nucleotides are TGTGCCAGCAGCCCCGGTAGGGCCTACGAGCAGTACTAC. Translating it yields CASSPGRAYEQYY.

The sample holds many counts of this clonotype. The chain recombines TRBV20-1 with TRBJ1-6; tentatively, D is TRBD1 (6 bases). Germline loops: CDR1 DFQATT, CDR2 SNEGSKA (reference sequence). Deletions cut 0 bases from V and 0 bases from J, with 9 bases between. The CDR3 extends over 16 amino acids. The CDR3 reads CSARDYRVSYNSPLHF. In nucleotides, the CDR3 is TGCAGTGCTAGAGATTACAGGGTCTCCTATAATTCACCCCTCCACTTT.

The chain employs TRBV19 and TRBJ2-7; TRBD1 aligns across 10 bases. Per the germline V gene, CDR1 is LNHDA and CDR2 is SQIVND (reference sequence). The CDR3 has 16 amino acids. J was trimmed by 1 base and V by 4 bases; bases with no gene match: 7. The CDR3 loop is CASSTPRDRGSYEQYF. In nucleotides, the CDR3 is TGTGCCAGTAGTACACCCCGGGACAGGGGATCCTACGAGCAGTACTTC.

As concerns this clonotype: Given a much more abundant clone one base away, this may be a read error. The gene calls are TRBV5-1 and TRBJ2-7, with D possibly being TRBD2 (6 bases). Deletions cut 1 base from V and 7 bases from J, with 21 bases between. Germline V lookup: CDR1 SGHRS, CDR2 YFSETQ. The CDR3 runs to 16 residues. CDR3 residues: CASSLFGGSSKGEQYF. CDR3 bases: TGCGCCAGCAGCTTGTTCGGGGGTTCCTCCAAGGGTGAGCAGTACTTC.

This clonotype was detected once. The chain recombines TRBV28 with TRBJ1-5; 9 nucleotides agree with TRBD1. Germline assignment: CDR1 MDHEN and CDR2 SYDVKM. CDR3 length: 15 residues. V gave up 5 bases and J gave up 11 bases; unmatched junction bases: 13. Written as DNA, the CDR3 is TGTGCCAGCAGTCGCCCCGGGACAGGGTCGTTGACCCAGCATTTT. Its protein is CASSRPGTGSLTQHF.

This clonotype was counted many times. The chain links TRBV9 to TRBJ1-1; D remains unclear. Deletions cut 0 bases from V and 4 bases from J, with 7 bases between. The V gene's germline CDR1 is SGDLS and CDR2 YYNGEE. This CDR3 contains 13 residues. Here the CDR3 reads CASSVGGTTEAFF. As DNA, the CDR3 is TGTGCCAGCAGCGTAGGCGGAACCACTGAAGCTTTCTTT.

This clonotype was detected many times. The genes are TRBV11-2 and TRBJ1-1, with a tentative D call TRBD1 (5 bases). Germline lookup yields CDR1 SGHAT and CDR2 FQNNGV. The V end lost 0 bases, the J end lost 4 bases, and 9 bases lay between the germline ends. This CDR3 region has 14 residues. As DNA, the CDR3 is TGTGCCAGCAGCTTAGAAAGGGGATCCACTGAAGCTTTCTTT. It is translated as CASSLERGSTEAFF.